This T cell receptor beta chain came from a study of early T cells in non-severe SARS-CoV-2 infection. Study-level results: Missing private and CD4 specificities, VDJdb matching favored anti-spike CD8 responses.

Germline values: CDR1 SGHRS, CDR2 YFSETQ. The CDR3 consists of 15 residues. V gave up 0 bases and J gave up 5 bases; unmatched junction bases: 3. Unique molecular identifiers tagged individual cDNA molecules. Using its own MiXCR run on the 5' RACE reads, TCRdb lists one record per CDR3 protein. The table lists around 88,000 distinct CDR3 sequences, over 13% of them singletons, with roughly 6.4% in the top ten. About this clonotype itself: As yet, its antigen is unknown.

This TCR was sampled from an adult who was a healthcare worker with PCR-confirmed SARS-CoV-2 infection or an uninfected control (not recorded which). The V and J genes are TRBV5-1 and TRBJ1-1; 11 bases line up with TRBD1. The specimen was whole blood. CDR3 sequence: CASSLEGTGGTEAFF. DNA for the CDR3: TGCGCCAGCAGCTTGGAAGGGACAGGGGGGACTGAAGCTTTCTTT.